The entry below gives a single TCR beta chain sequence along with its context. Original data processing: The assay estimated nucleated cells by amplifying reference gene primers. The method was immunoSEQ multiplex PCR; TCRdb's version includes in-frame clones alone and lacks a portion of them. That table furnishes V, J and clone size, whereas the DNA furnished D and trimming. Of about 37,000 clones listed, about 89% are singletons. The length of the CDR3 is 14 residues. The germline V gene has CDR1 MDHEN and CDR2 SYDVKM. V trimming: 3 bases; J trimming: 3 bases; junction bases outside the gene matches: 4. These data originate in a study of blood T cell repertoires in COVID-19. In the study overall: Samples taken during acute and convalescent COVID-19 were collected in the United States, Italy and Spain. The cDNA or gDNA used as material had been derived from T cells, B-cell-depleted T cells, or PBMCs.

V and J are TRBV28 and TRBJ2-7, with 8 bases aligning to TRBD2. Material: peripheral blood. The clonotype was recovered from a human donor in a cohort sampled during active COVID-19. In nucleotides, the CDR3 is TGTGCCAGCAGTTTGGACGGGAGGGGCTACGAGCAGTACTTC. Translated, it gives CASSLDGRGYEQYF.